The 2 T cell receptor beta chains below were found in one sample sequenced in a study of T-cell reconstitution after alpha-beta-depleted transplantation in children. Unique molecular identifiers tagged the TCRbeta library. TCRdb reanalysed the PCR reads using MiXCR and keeps one entry per CDR3 protein. This table has around 130,000 distinct CDR3 sequences, more than 9.5% appearing once. This sample comprised PBMCs, mostly from graft donor cells, obtained 180 days after TCRalphabeta/CD19-depleted stem cell transplant. The source is a girl in the first two years of life who had a stem cell transplant for combined immunodeficiency, so the T cells may come from the graft donor.

CDR3: CASSPYAGIQETQYF. The CDR3 DNA reads as TGTGCCAGTAGTCCCTATGCCGGAATCCAAGAGACCCAGTACTTC. V is TRBV19 and J is TRBJ2-5; D is ambiguous. Looked up from germline, CDR1 is LNHDA and CDR2 is SQIVND (reference sequence). CDR3 length: 15 amino acids. The V and J ends lost 5 bases and 1 base respectively, with 14 bases between them.

This clonotype was recorded many times. The V and J genes are TRBV12-5 and TRBJ2-1, with 7 bases that match TRBD2. The CDR3 is 15 amino acids. After removal of 6 bases from V and 6 bases from J, the junction contained 11 bases not matched to a gene. The V gene's germline CDR1 is LGHNT and CDR2 FRNRAP. CDR3 bases: TGTGCTAGTGGCCCTGGGACTAACCCAGGCAATGAGCAGTTCTTC. Its translation: CASGPGTNPGNEQFF.